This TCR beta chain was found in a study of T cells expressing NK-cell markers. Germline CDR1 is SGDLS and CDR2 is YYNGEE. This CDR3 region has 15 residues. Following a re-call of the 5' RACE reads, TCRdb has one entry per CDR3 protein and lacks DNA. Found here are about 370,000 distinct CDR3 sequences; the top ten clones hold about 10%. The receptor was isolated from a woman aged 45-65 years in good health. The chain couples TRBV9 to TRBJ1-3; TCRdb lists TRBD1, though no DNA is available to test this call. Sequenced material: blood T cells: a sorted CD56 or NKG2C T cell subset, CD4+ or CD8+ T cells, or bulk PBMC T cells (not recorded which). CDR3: CASSSRDRGGNTIYF.